These 14 T cell receptor beta chains share one sample of origin, sequenced in a study of shared clonotypes between healthy human individuals (dated by TCRdb to between 2020 and 2021). Library generation was performed with the immunoSEQ multiplex PCR assay. In its TCRdb copy, this immuneACCESS table keeps in-frame sequences only and misses some clones. Where compared with another copy, unresolved V genes explain less than half of these, and the others have no known cause. A total of over a million clones appear in this sample, around 97% of them only once. Clones ranked in the top ten supply roughly 1.1% of the sample. The sequenced material came from naive CD4+ T cells sorted from blood. The cell subset or site label, read with the paper, signifies: CD45RA+ positively selected. These receptor sequences come from a man younger than 45 in good health.

This clone was recorded only once. The rearrangement uses TRBV7-2 and TRBJ1-1, with 9 bases aligning to TRBD1. The CDR3 is 15 amino acids. Germline CDR1 SGHTA, CDR2 FQGNSA. Losses at the gene ends were 3 bases for V and 1 base for J; bases not matched to a gene: 3. As DNA, the CDR3 is TGTGCCAGCAGCTTTCTGGGACAGGGGAACACTGAAGCTTTCTTT. Protein product: CASSFLGQGNTEAFF.

This chain links TRBV6-5 with TRBJ1-1; possibly TRBD1 for D (5 bases). Trimming removed 5 bases at V and 3 bases at J, with 10 bases between. Germline V lookup: CDR1 MNHEY, CDR2 SVGAGI. This CDR3 is 13 amino acids long. In DNA form, the CDR3 reads TGTGCCAGCAGTGCAGGGCCAGACACTGAAGCTTTCTTT. The encoded protein is CASSAGPDTEAFF.

The rearrangement uses TRBV30 and TRBJ2-3; TRBD1 agrees at 7 bases. Germline loops: CDR1 GTSNPN, CDR2 SVGIG (reference sequence). Trimming at V came to 5 bases and at J to 8 bases, leaving 4 bases not matched to a gene. This CDR3 has 11 amino acids. The CDR3 nucleotides read TGTGCCTGGGCAGGGGGAAGTACGCAGTATTTT. Protein: CAWAGGSTQYF.

The chain uses TRBV11-3 and TRBJ1-1; D is perhaps TRBD1 (6 bases). Looked up from germline, CDR1 is SGHNT and CDR2 is YENEEA. V dropped 0 bases and J dropped 6 bases, with 20 bases sitting between them. The CDR3 extends over 17 amino acids. The CDR3 nucleotides read TGTGCCAGCAGCTTAGATCTCGGACAGTCTAGAGCCGCTGAAGCTTTCTTT. This gives the protein CASSLDLGQSRAAEAFF.

V and J are TRBV2 and TRBJ1-2; perhaps TRBD1 as D (5 bases). The CDR3 is 12 amino acids. CDR1 and CDR2 from the germline V gene are SNHLY and FYNNEI. Trimming stripped 3 bases from V and 4 bases from J, with 6 bases between. CDR3 amino acids: CASSEGLYGYTF. In DNA, the CDR3 is TGTGCCAGCAGTGAGGGGCTCTATGGCTACACCTTC.

The J gene is TRBJ1-2, the V gene TRBV7-8, with TRBD1 as a possible D gene (5 bases). The CDR3 consists of 14 residues. Germline-derived CDR1 and CDR2 are SGHVS and FQNEAQ. Trimming shortened V by 2 bases and J by 8 bases, and 15 bases separated the two germline ends. Here the CDR3 DNA reads TGTGCCAGCAGCTTAAGCCGGGGATCAGGGGGCTACACCTTC. Translation: CASSLSRGSGGYTF. Combining the CDR3 with reference TRBV7-8 and TRBJ1-2 gives the whole variable domain GAGVSQSPRYKVAKRGQDVALRCDPISGHVSLFWYQQALGQGPEFLTYFQNEAQLDKSGLPSDRFFAERPEGSVSTLKIQRTQQEDSAVYLCASSLSRGSGGYTFGSGTRLTVV.

With regard to this clone: Other DNA sequences in this sample translate to the same CDR3. The V gene is TRBV10-1, the J gene TRBJ2-3; D may be TRBD1 or TRBD2 (5 bases each). The CDR3 consists of 12 residues. Looked up from germline, CDR1 is WNHNN and CDR2 is SYGVQD (reference sequence). V was pared by 6 bases and J by 6 bases, with 10 bases between. The CDR3 loop is CASSPGTDTQYF. The CDR3 DNA reads TGCGCCAGCAGCCCTGGGACGGATACGCAGTATTTT.

A single count supports this clone. The rearrangement links TRBV5-1 to TRBJ2-1; D is uncertain. Germline V gene sequence: CDR1 SGHRS, CDR2 YFSETQ. V gave up 4 bases and J gave up 7 bases, with 12 bases separating them. The CDR3 runs 13 residues. This CDR3 is CASSPQNNNEQFF. The CDR3 DNA reads as TGCGCCAGCAGCCCACAAAATAATAATGAGCAGTTCTTC.

The chain uses TRBV2 and TRBJ2-1; D call uncertain. The CDR3 has 13 amino acids. CDR1 SNHLY and CDR2 FYNNEI come from the germline V gene. Deletions cut 4 bases from V and 9 bases from J, with 13 bases between. CDR3 DNA sequence: TGTGCCAGCAGTGTCGCCCAGTCGGGTGAGCAGTTCTTC. It codes for CASSVAQSGEQFF. The entire variable domain, with the rest obtained from reference TRBV2 and TRBJ2-1, is as follows: EPEVTQTPSHQVTQMGQEVILRCVPISNHLYFYWYRQILGQKVEFLVSFYNNEISEKSEIFDDQFSVERPDGSNFTLKIRSTKLEDSAMYFCASSVAQSGEQFFGPGTRLTVL.

The rearrangement joins TRBV5-4 to TRBJ2-2; D is undetermined. In germline, CDR1 is SGHNT, CDR2 YYREEE (reference sequence). The CDR3 totals 15 residues. The V gene lost 4 bases and the J gene lost 1 base, with 11 bases spanning the gap. The DNA for the CDR3 is TGTGCCAGCAGCACAATCCCGATGAACACCGGGGAGCTGTTTTTT. Translation gives CASSTIPMNTGELFF.

CDR3 DNA sequence: TGTGCCAGCTCAACGTGGACAGGGCGACTAAGCACAGATACGCAGTATTTT. The encoded protein is CASSTWTGRLSTDTQYF. This sequence joins TRBV18 and TRBJ2-3; 8 bases agree with TRBD1. V lost 5 bases to trimming and J lost 0 bases; unmatched junction nucleotides: 10. Looked up from germline, CDR1 is KGHSH and CDR2 is LQKENI. The CDR3 loop spans 17 amino acids.

V usage is TRBV7-8 and J usage is TRBJ2-7; 8 nucleotides agree with TRBD2. This CDR3 is 15 amino acids long. Looked up from germline, CDR1 is SGHVS and CDR2 is FQNEAQ. Trimming took 6 bases from V and 5 from J; bases not matched to a gene: 12. The CDR3 DNA follows: TGTGCCAGCAGTTCCCACAGCGGGAGCATCGACGAGCAGTACTTC. Protein sequence: CASSSHSGSIDEQYF.

V gene TRBV5-1 combines with J gene TRBJ1-5; 8 bases map to TRBD1. Germline CDR1 reads SGHRS; CDR2 reads YFSETQ. V shed 3 bases, J shed 7 bases, and the junction held 9 bases outside the gene matches. The CDR3 consists of 15 residues. CDR3 coding DNA: TGCGCCAGCAGCTATGGGACAGGTGGGGAGCAGCCCCAGCATTTT. Its translation is CASSYGTGGEQPQHF.

V gene TRBV28 combines with J gene TRBJ1-1, with unresolved D. V shed 4 bases and J shed 4 bases, with 16 bases lying between them. Germline V gives CDR1 MDHEN, CDR2 SYDVKM. CDR3 size: 15 residues. The CDR3 bases are TGTGCCAGCAGTTCCCCCCCTTCGGGTAGCACTGAAGCTTTCTTT. Translated, it gives CASSSPPSGSTEAFF.